The next 11 T cell receptor beta chains were all read from a single sample in a study of response to subunit inactivated influenza vaccine. TCRdb reprocessed the RT-PCR reads via MiXCR and lists one record per CDR3 protein. Among more than 450,000 distinct CDR3 sequences listed, 11% were seen once. Separately, the same data were catalogued under a study of T cells expressing NK-cell markers. That source adds: 5'RACE template switching with UMIs produced the TCR beta cDNA.

Source: PBMCs from blood, taken on the day of vaccination. These receptors all stem from a man aged 45-65 years who received an inactivated influenza vaccine.

The chain joins TRBV3-1 to TRBJ1-6; 10 bases are shared with TRBD1. CDR3 length: 15 amino acids. Germline V lookup: CDR1 LGHDT, CDR2 YNNKEL (reference sequence). With 4 bases clipped from V and 9 bases from J, the junction kept 6 bases outside the gene matches. CDR3 DNA: TGTGCCAGCAGCCTTGGACAGGGGGTTGCTTCACCCCTCCACTTT. It encodes CASSLGQGVASPLHF.

The chain links TRBV9 to TRBJ1-2, with D tentatively TRBD1 (6 bases). The V end was cut by 4 bases, the J end by 5 bases, with 18 bases between. From germline, CDR1 is SGDLS and CDR2 YYNGEE. This CDR3 is built from 15 residues. The CDR3 region is CASSLDRPSGYGYTF. For the CDR3, the DNA is TGTGCCAGCAGCCTAGACAGGCCTTCTGGGTATGGCTACACCTTC.

The table lists this clonotype with a few counts. V usage is TRBV16 and J usage is TRBJ2-7; D call uncertain. Trimming took 4 bases from V and 4 from J, leaving 8 bases between them. Germline V lookup: CDR1 KGHSY, CDR2 FQNENV. The CDR3 is 12 amino acids. This CDR3 is CASSRSGYEQYF. CDR3 DNA sequence: TGTGCCAGCAGCCGTTCCGGGTACGAGCAGTACTTC.

There are many counts of this clonotype. The gene calls are TRBV20-1 and TRBJ2-5; TRBD2 agrees at 9 bases. The trim removed 5 bases at V and 5 bases at J, leaving 3 bases unmatched. Germline V CDR1 and CDR2: DFQATT, SNEGSKA (reference sequence). The CDR3 totals 12 residues. CDR3 amino acids: CSAGTSSETQYF. CDR3 DNA sequence: TGCAGTGCTGGGACTAGCAGTGAGACCCAGTACTTC.

This clonotype was counted a few times. The chain links TRBV28 to TRBJ2-1, with 10 bases matching TRBD1. The germline CDR1 and CDR2 sequences are MDHEN and SYDVKM. Losses at the gene ends were 3 bases for V and 6 bases for J; bases not matched to a gene: 8. This CDR3 has 16 amino acids. CDR3 nucleotide sequence: TGTGCCAGCAGTTTGGGGGCGCGGACAGGGGGCAATGAGCAGTTCTTC. Translation: CASSLGARTGGNEQFF. Complete variable domain (other parts from reference TRBV28 and TRBJ2-1): DVKVTQSSRYLVKRTGEKVFLECVQDMDHENMFWYRQDPGLGLRLIYFSYDVKMKEKGDIPEGYSVSREKKERFSLILESASTNQTSMYLCASSLGARTGGNEQFFGPGTRLTVL.

This clonotype was observed a few times. The rearrangement uses TRBV5-1 and TRBJ1-2; TRBD1 matches at 8 bases. Germline CDR1 is SGHRS and CDR2 is YFSETQ. V shed 0 bases, J shed 3 bases, and the junction held 4 bases outside the gene matches. The CDR3 loop spans 15 amino acids. This CDR3 reads CASSLAQGGDYGYTF. For the CDR3, the DNA is TGCGCCAGCAGCTTGGCACAGGGGGGAGACTATGGCTACACCTTC.

This chain joins TRBV2 and TRBJ2-1; possibly TRBD2 for D (5 bases). The germline V gene encodes CDR1 SNHLY and CDR2 FYNNEI. This CDR3 has 15 amino acids. V lost 5 bases and J lost 0, with 11 bases in between. The CDR3 DNA reads TGTGCCAGCAGTCCTGAGGGAAGCTCCTACAATGAGCAGTTCTTC. Its protein product is CASSPEGSSYNEQFF.

This clonotype has only a few counts. The J gene is TRBJ2-1, the V gene TRBV4-2; no clear D gene. The ends were cut back, 0 bases at V and 14 bases at J, with 11 bases in the middle. The length of the CDR3 is 12 residues. The germline V gene has CDR1 LGHNA and CDR2 YNFKEQ. The CDR3 coding sequence is TGTGCCAGCAGCCAAGAATGGCGGTCCAAGTTCTTC. Amino acid sequence: CASSQEWRSKFF.

The chain carries TRBV12-3 or TRBV12-4 and TRBJ2-7; D perhaps matches TRBD1 (6 bases). V was shortened by 4 bases and J by 3 bases, with 10 bases between the two germline ends. CDR3 length: 13 residues. The CDR3 reads CASSYRVLYEQYF. In DNA form, the CDR3 reads TGTGCCAGCAGTTACAGGGTACTCTACGAGCAGTACTTC.

This clonotype appeared many times. The chain is built from TRBV11-2 and TRBJ2-2; 8 bases are shared with TRBD1. The V segment lost 7 bases and the J segment 4 bases; nucleotides outside the gene matches: 11. This CDR3 has 16 amino acids. The germline CDR1 and CDR2 sequences are SGHAT and FQNNGV. CDR3 sequence: CASIKDRVRVTGELFF. The CDR3 region has the DNA TGTGCCAGCATCAAGGACAGGGTGAGGGTCACCGGGGAGCTGTTTTTT.

In its sample, this clonotype was seen many times. CDR3 sequence: CASSSQGETQYF. CDR3 nucleotide sequence: TGTGCCAGCAGTTCCCAGGGAGAGACCCAGTACTTC. The gene calls are TRBV6-5 and TRBJ2-5; D perhaps matches TRBD1 (5 bases). The CDR3 sequence is 12 residues long. The ends were cut back, 4 bases at V and 4 bases at J, with 7 bases in the middle. CDR1 MNHEY and CDR2 SVGAGI come from the germline V gene.